The rows below give T cell receptor beta chains drawn from one sample of a study of Ad26.COV2.S vaccination and SARS-CoV-2 variants. Here immunoSEQ multiplex PCR was the method, and the copy in TCRdb shows in-frame clones only, minus some. The data hold a few hundred thousand clones, with about four fifths observed a single time. This specimen was peripheral blood, taken in a trial of Ad26.COV2.S vaccine versus placebo. Every receptor here comes from a person between 18 and 65 years old who received the Ad26.COV2.S COVID-19 vaccine or a placebo. Each CDR3 is given with its conserved first and last residue. The D gene is left open where the match is weak. The size field is filled for only some rows; it gives once, few, many or a size class.

CASSVAEGTEAFF,TGTGCCAGCAGCGTAGCTGAGGGCACTGAAGCTTTCTTT,-,TRBV9,TRBJ1-1,-
CASSPTTGGSNQPQHF,TGTGCCAGCAGCCCAACCACAGGTGGTAGTAATCAGCCCCAGCATTTT,-,TRBV3-1/TRBV3-2,TRBJ1-5,once
CASRPGTGSRYEQYF,TGTGCCAGCAGACCTGGGACAGGAAGCCGATACGAGCAGTACTTC,TRBD1,TRBV6-6,TRBJ2-7,-
CATSREQRFGQPQHF,TGTGCCACCAGCAGAGAGCAGCGCTTTGGGCAGCCCCAGCATTTT,-,TRBV15,TRBJ1-5,few
CATRQGENSPLHF,TGCGCCACACGACAGGGTGAGAATTCACCCCTCCACTTT,TRBD1,TRBV5-1,TRBJ1-6,-
CASRENRDVYEQYF,TGTGCCAGCAGGGAGAACAGGGATGTGTACGAGCAGTACTTC,-,TRBV19,TRBJ2-7,-
CASSPGGGRGETQYF,TGTGCCAGCAGCCCCGGGGGGGGGCGGGGAGAGACCCAGTACTTC,TRBD2,TRBV9,TRBJ2-5,-
CASSLRTANTGELFF,TGTGCCAGCAGTTTAAGGACAGCGAACACCGGGGAGCTGTTTTTT,-,TRBV27,TRBJ2-2,few
CASSTKTGMVYEQYF,TGTGCCAGCAGCACTAAGACAGGGATGGTGTACGAGCAGTACTTC,TRBD1,TRBV7-2,TRBJ2-7,-
CASSFDRAPFYGYTF,TGTGCCAGCAGTTTCGACAGGGCCCCTTTTTATGGCTACACCTTC,TRBD1,TRBV6-5,TRBJ1-2,-
CASSFLPQGSGETQYF,TGTGCCAGCAGTTTTCTCCCCCAGGGGTCAGGGGAGACCCAGTACTTC,-,TRBV6-5,TRBJ2-5,-
CASSDLWEYEQYF,TGTGCCAGTAGCGACCTTTGGGAATACGAGCAGTACTTC,-,TRBV19,TRBJ2-7,-
CATSSGSGNTIYF,TGTGCCACCAGTTCGGGGTCTGGAAACACCATATATTTT,-,TRBV24-1,TRBJ1-3,-
CASSPSLGRNTGELFF,TGTGCCAGCAGCCCCTCCCTGGGAAGGAACACCGGGGAGCTGTTTTTT,-,TRBV7-3,TRBJ2-2,-
CASSHTLREKQFF,TGTGCCAGCAGCCACACCTTAAGGGAGAAGCAGTTCTTC,-,TRBV14,TRBJ2-1,-
CASSRVPGEQYF,TGTGCCAGCAGTAGAGTCCCAGGGGAGCAGTACTTC,-,TRBV6-2/TRBV6-3,TRBJ2-7,-
CASSLTYEQYF,TGTGCCAGCAGCTTAACCTACGAGCAGTACTTC,-,TRBV7-9,TRBJ2-7,-
CASSLTSGGTEAFF,TGTGCCAGCTCACTTACGAGCGGAGGCACTGAAGCTTTCTTT,-,TRBV18,TRBJ1-1,-
CASSLDRWGETQYF,TGTGCCAGCAGTTTGGACCGTTGGGGGGAGACCCAGTACTTC,-,TRBV27,TRBJ2-5,-
CSGTAPWDTEAFF,TGCAGCGGTACGGCCCCGTGGGACACTGAAGCTTTCTTT,-,TRBV29-1,TRBJ1-1,-
CASSFPDLSGANVLTF,TGTGCCAGCAGTTTCCCGGACCTCTCTGGGGCCAACGTCCTGACTTTC,-,TRBV6-2/TRBV6-3,TRBJ2-6,once
CASRPNSGRVSYEQYF,TGTGCCAGCAGACCAAACAGCGGGAGGGTCTCCTACGAGCAGTACTTC,TRBD2,TRBV5-5,TRBJ2-7,-
CASSATSRTLYGYTF,TGTGCCAGCAGCGCTACCAGTCGGACACTCTATGGCTACACCTTC,-,TRBV2,TRBJ1-2,-
CASSQGLPSYNEQFF,TGTGCCAGCAGCCAAGGACTCCCCTCCTACAATGAGCAGTTCTTC,-,TRBV11-2,TRBJ2-1,-
CATSLSWGGDGADTQYF,TGTGCCACCAGTCTATCCTGGGGAGGCGATGGCGCAGATACGCAGTATTTT,-,TRBV24-1,TRBJ2-3,once
CASSQDRLLFFYNEQFF,TGTGCCAGCAGCCAAGACAGGCTCCTCTTTTTTTACAATGAGCAGTTCTTC,-,TRBV3-1/TRBV3-2,TRBJ2-1,-
CASSLGPEGGYTF,TGTGCCAGCAGCTTGGGGCCGGAGGGGGGCTACACCTTC,-,TRBV5-4,TRBJ1-2,-
CASSSLMANQPQHF,TGTGCCAGCAGTTCATTGATGGCCAATCAGCCCCAGCATTTT,-,TRBV6-5,TRBJ1-5,-
CASSEAGGGRETQYF,TGTGCCAGCAGTGAAGCCGGAGGGGGTCGAGAGACCCAGTACTTC,-,TRBV2,TRBJ2-5,-
CAIRTGGSTYEQYF,TGTGCCATCAGAACAGGGGGCTCGACCTACGAGCAGTACTTC,TRBD1,TRBV10-3,TRBJ2-7,-
CASSSGSTEAFF,TGTGCCAGCAGCTCCGGATCCACTGAAGCTTTCTTT,-,TRBV7-9,TRBJ1-1,-
CASSLGGSPRNEQFF,TGTGCCAGCAGCTTAGGCGGGAGTCCTAGGAATGAGCAGTTCTTC,TRBD2,TRBV7-3,TRBJ2-1,-
CASSSGLAEYNEQFF,TGCGCCAGCAGCTCGGGACTAGCGGAATACAATGAGCAGTTCTTC,TRBD2,TRBV5-1,TRBJ2-1,-
CASSPGLTDTQYF,TGTGCCAGCAGCCCGGGGCTAACAGATACGCAGTATTTT,-,TRBV7-6,TRBJ2-3,-
CATSEPGRVDTQYF,TGTGCCACCAGTGAGCCGGGGCGGGTAGATACGCAGTATTTT,-,TRBV24-1,TRBJ2-3,few
CASGLGSTDTQYF,TGTGCTAGTGGTTTGGGAAGCACAGATACGCAGTATTTT,-,TRBV12-5,TRBJ2-3,-
CASSLGLAYEQYF,TGTGCCAGCAGCTTAGGGCTAGCCTACGAGCAGTACTTC,-,TRBV11-2,TRBJ2-7,-
CASRPLPGVYTGELFF,TGTGCCAGCAGGCCCCTCCCGGGGGTCTACACCGGGGAGCTGTTTTTT,-,TRBV6-6,TRBJ2-2,-
CASSINTQENEQFF,TGTGCCAGTAGTATAAATACCCAGGAAAATGAGCAGTTCTTC,-,TRBV19,TRBJ2-1,-
CASRDGQFTEAFF,TGTGCCAGCAGAGATGGGCAGTTCACTGAAGCTTTCTTT,-,TRBV6-5,TRBJ1-1,-
CASTGGGSGIEQFF,TGCGCCAGCACCGGTGGTGGCTCGGGGATTGAGCAGTTCTTC,-,TRBV5-1,TRBJ2-1,-
CASSIWDIDQPQHF,TGTGCCAGTAGTATATGGGACATTGATCAGCCCCAGCATTTT,-,TRBV19,TRBJ1-5,once
CASSLRAGGRTDTQYF,TGCGCCAGCAGCTTGAGGGCGGGGGGCCGCACAGATACGCAGTATTTT,TRBD2,TRBV5-1,TRBJ2-3,-
CAISEDSGLHQETQYF,TGTGCCATCAGTGAGGATTCGGGACTTCACCAAGAGACCCAGTACTTC,-,TRBV10-3,TRBJ2-5,-
CASSFTTGKNTEAFF,TGTGCCAGCAGCTTCACGACAGGGAAGAACACTGAAGCTTTCTTT,TRBD1,TRBV7-3,TRBJ1-1,-
CASSIGTDTLEQYF,TGTGCCAGTAGTATCGGGACAGACACCCTCGAGCAGTACTTC,TRBD1,TRBV19,TRBJ2-7,-
CASSRDRAGETQYF,TGTGCCAGCAGCAGAGACAGGGCTGGGGAGACCCAGTACTTC,TRBD1,TRBV7-2,TRBJ2-5,-
CASSPYTDTQYF,TGTGCCAGCAGCCCTTACACAGATACGCAGTATTTT,-,TRBV11-2,TRBJ2-3,-